The TCR beta chain described here comes from a study of CXCR3-negative and CXCR3-positive naive CD8 T cells. Carrying UMI labels, the TRB cDNA libraries were prepared through 5' RACE. TCRdb reanalyzed the 5' RACE reads and collapses them to one entry per CDR3 protein, without DNA. Its clone listing holds approximately 41,000 distinct CDR3 sequences. This CDR3 has 15 amino acids. Germline assignment: CDR1 MRHNA and CDR2 SNTAGT. Findings and caveats of the study: Sequencing showed both naive subsets with comparably high diversity, and memory CD8+ cells much lower. Memory cells diverged, while naive CXCR3-positive and CXCR3-negative cells had similar TRBV-TRBJ usage.

Concerning this clonotype itself: As yet, its antigen is unknown.

The sorting of each CD8+ T cell subset was done in triplicate, at 330,000 or so cells each. Sequenced sample: memory CD8+ T cells from blood. The origin of this receptor is a human donor in good health. Some clones in this sample may be carry-over from other donors' samples. V and J are TRBV6-4 and TRBJ2-3; lacking DNA, the TRBD1 call made by TCRdb goes unchecked. The CDR3 loop is CASSDGLGGPDTQYF.